These T cell receptor beta chains were read from a single sample in a study of OX40 agonist ivuxolimab in advanced cancers. This table comes from immunoSEQ multiplex PCR, and its TCRdb copy is limited to in-frame clones, with some not included. The data hold roughly 61,000 clones, with approximately 88% observed a single time. The sequencing used CD4+ or CD8+ T cells sorted from blood, collected in a trial of the OX40 agonist ivuxolimab. These receptor sequences come from an adult with an advanced solid tumor such as melanoma, head and neck, liver or kidney cancer. The CDR3 runs from the conserved cysteine through the conserved F or W.

v_call cdr3_aa
TRBV29-1 CSVDRGPQETQYF
TRBV2 CASTGGSTDTQYF
TRBV19 CASTARQGANQPQHF
TRBV2 CASSQEGVSSYNEQFF
TRBV5-6 CASSLGRNSNQPQHF
TRBV5-1 CASSSLGTASYEQYF
TRBV2 CASRGVGAQETQYF
TRBV9 CASSPNSGLSSGANVLTF
TRBV6-5 CASSRHLMGSYEQYF
TRBV4-1 CASSQDGGAGPAPVNTEAFF
TRBV7-6 CASSPGNSGNTIYF
TRBV28 CATRGQGASGGNTIYF
TRBV19 CASSIGSGDTQYF
TRBV5-4 CASSYRLAPPRDTQYF
TRBV11-2 CASRRPGLTNEKLFF
TRBV18 CASSPRTSRHEQFF